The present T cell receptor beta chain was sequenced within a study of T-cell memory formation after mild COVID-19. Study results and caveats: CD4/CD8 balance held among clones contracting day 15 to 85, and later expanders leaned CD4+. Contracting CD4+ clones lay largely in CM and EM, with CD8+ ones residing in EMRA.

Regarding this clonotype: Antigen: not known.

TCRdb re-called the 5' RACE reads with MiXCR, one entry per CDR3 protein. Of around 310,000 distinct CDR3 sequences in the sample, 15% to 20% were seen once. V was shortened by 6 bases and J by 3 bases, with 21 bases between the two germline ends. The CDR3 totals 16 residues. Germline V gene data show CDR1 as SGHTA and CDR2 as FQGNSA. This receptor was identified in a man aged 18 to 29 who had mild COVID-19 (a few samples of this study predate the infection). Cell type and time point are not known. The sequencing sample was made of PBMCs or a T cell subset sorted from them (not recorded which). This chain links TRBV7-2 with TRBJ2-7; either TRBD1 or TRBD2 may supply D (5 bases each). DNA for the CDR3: TGTGCCAGCAGTCCGTCAGGGCCCGGGGCCTACTACGAGCAGTACTTC. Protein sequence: CASSPSGPGAYYEQYF.